Included here is one T cell receptor (beta chain) sequence, with context. These data come from a study of blood T cell repertoires in COVID-19. Per the original methods: Amplification from reference gene primers served as the basis for estimated nucleated cell counts. Sequenced by immunoSEQ multiplex PCR; TCRdb stores in-frame clones only, minus some. The V and J calls and clone size are taken from that table; D and trimming were inferred from the DNA. The sample has approximately 440,000 clones; roughly 87% are singletons. Trimming left V 9 bases short and J 4 bases short, with 12 bases between. The V gene's germline CDR1 is SNHLY and CDR2 FYNNEI. The CDR3 has 12 residues. Cohorts were based on clinical histories the participants reported. Donors in Cohort 3 who had recovered were those with two negative PCRs, healthcare professional clearance, or resolution of their symptoms.

The sample taken for sequencing was PBMCs or T cells enriched from blood (not recorded which). The receptor's source is a woman between 18 and 29 years old who had recovered from COVID-19. The chain employs TRBV2 and TRBJ2-5, with a possible D match to TRBD1 (5 bases). The CDR3 nucleotides read TGTGCCAGTGTTCAGGGCGGAGAGACCCAGTACTTC. Translated: CASVQGGETQYF.